This T cell receptor (beta chain) was profiled in a study of blood T cells in healthy people across ages. Overall study findings and caveats: Per million T cells, the diversity of TCR beta decreased roughly linearly as age advanced. Estimates of total diversity, which came from one million sequenced T cells, were considered to be underestimates. A strong correlation between TCR beta diversity and naive T cell percentage was seen.

With regard to this clonotype: Its target is unknown.

This CDR3 is 15 amino acids long. Germline CDR1 and CDR2: SGHTA and FQGTGA. A second PCR of 7 to 11 cycles used a sample-barcoded 5' primer and a J-beta primer mix. TCRdb itself ran the 5' RACE reads through MiXCR, one entry per CDR3 protein. The table lists 1,500,000 or so distinct CDR3 sequences, 40% to 45% of them singletons, with about 4% in the top ten. The sequenced material came from blood. The gene calls are TRBV7-3 and TRBJ2-1; the match to TRBD2 covers 11 bases. The DNA end favors TRBJ2-7, so the J call may be wrong. The clonotype originates from a woman aged 18 to 35 in good health. CDR3 protein: CASSQGLAAYNEQYF. CDR3 sequence (DNA): TGTGCCAGCAGCCAGGGACTAGCGGCCTACAATGAGCAGTACTTC.